The 26 T cell receptor beta chains listed next were all sequenced from one sample in a study of Ad26.COV2.S vaccination and SARS-CoV-2 variants. Treatment here: roughly 19 received Ad26.COV2.S at low or high dose, single or two shots; several received placebo; per-sample allocation not given. Collection of the samples took place on day 63 after the first injection of vaccine or placebo. Data came from immunoSEQ multiplex PCR; TCRdb stores just in-frame clones and leaves some out. The sample carries approximately 240,000 clones, around nine tenths recorded once. The input for sequencing was peripheral blood, taken in a trial of Ad26.COV2.S vaccine versus placebo. The receptors stem from a person between 18 and 65 years old who received the Ad26.COV2.S COVID-19 vaccine or a placebo.

This clone was recorded once. The rearrangement uses TRBV4-3 and TRBJ2-6, with TRBD1 matching 8 bases. CDR3 length: 19 residues. The ends lost 0 bases at V and 1 base at J; junction bases unmatched: 8. Germline CDR1 LGHNA, CDR2 YSLEER. The CDR3 nucleotides are TGCGCCAGCAGCCAAGAGCTCTTTGGACAGGGTTCTGGGGCCAACGTCCTGACTTTC. This translates into CASSQELFGQGSGANVLTF.

A word on this clone: Other nucleotide sequences in the sample specify the same CDR3. CDR3 amino acids: CASSVGGAGTEAFF. CDR3 DNA: TGTGCCAGCAGCGTAGGAGGGGCTGGAACTGAAGCTTTCTTT. The genes are TRBV9 and TRBJ1-1; a possible D gene is TRBD1 (5 bases). Trimming removed 0 bases from V and 5 bases from J, with 11 bases in between. The length of the CDR3 is 14 residues. Per germline, CDR1 SGDLS and CDR2 YYNGEE.

This rearrangement joins TRBV3-1 (or the pseudogene TRBV3-2) to TRBJ2-2; weak D call: TRBD2 (5 bases). This CDR3 has 20 amino acids. Germline CDR1 and CDR2: LGHDT and YNNKEL (reference sequence). Between the trimmed V and J ends, which lost 0 bases and 7 bases, there was a span of 27 bases. This CDR3 is CASSQDEKGSGPRSVGELFF. CDR3 coding DNA: TGTGCCAGCAGCCAAGACGAGAAAGGGAGCGGTCCTAGGTCTGTCGGGGAGCTGTTTTTT.

The chain couples TRBV9 to TRBJ2-1; weak D call: TRBD2 (6 bases). With 4 bases removed from V and 7 bases from J, the gap between germline ends came to 15 bases. The length of the CDR3 is 14 residues. The germline V gene has CDR1 SGDLS and CDR2 YYNGEE. CDR3 in amino acids: CASSPWGVPNEQFF. CDR3 in DNA: TGTGCCAGCAGCCCCTGGGGGGTCCCAAATGAGCAGTTCTTC.

The gene calls are TRBV28 and TRBJ1-4, with 7 bases fitting TRBD1. The germline CDR1 and CDR2 sequences are MDHEN and SYDVKM. J was trimmed by 8 bases and V by 6 bases; bases with no gene match: 6. The CDR3 sequence is 13 residues long. The CDR3 DNA reads as TGTGCCAGCAGCCTGACAGGGACCGAAAAACTGTTTTTT. The encoded protein is CASSLTGTEKLFF.

The chain links TRBV14 to TRBJ1-2; TRBD1 agrees at 8 bases. J gave up 5 bases and V 1 base, and 6 bases lay outside the gene matches. Germline loops: CDR1 SGHDN, CDR2 FVKESK. The CDR3 totals 15 residues. The CDR3 sequence is CASSQGSTGAYGYTF. The CDR3 bases are TGTGCCAGCAGCCAAGGCTCGACAGGGGCGTATGGCTACACCTTC.

The chain joins TRBV7-2 to TRBJ1-6, with 7 bases lining up with TRBD1. J gave up 7 bases and V 7 bases, and 13 bases lay outside the gene matches. CDR3 length: 16 amino acids. CDR1 SGHTA and CDR2 FQGNSA come from the germline V gene. CDR3 sequence: CASIPGVRQGNSPLHF. The CDR3 DNA sequence: TGTGCCAGCATCCCTGGAGTCCGACAGGGCAATTCACCCCTCCACTTT.

This clone was recorded only once. This chain links TRBV6-4 with TRBJ2-1; D unresolved. The CDR3 spans 12 residues. Germline CDR1 is MRHNA and CDR2 is SNTAGT. The ends were cut back, 3 bases at V and 7 bases at J, with 7 bases in the middle. The CDR3 DNA reads TGTGCCAGCAGTGAAAAGGAGAATGAGCAGTTCTTC. This gives the protein CASSEKENEQFF.

As concerns this clone: This sample also contains other DNA sequences that code for the same CDR3. The gene calls are TRBV5-1 and TRBJ2-5, with 11 bases that match TRBD1. After removal of 4 bases from V and 5 bases from J, the junction contained 4 bases not matched to a gene. Looked up from germline, CDR1 is SGHRS and CDR2 is YFSETQ. The CDR3 sequence is 14 residues long. DNA for the CDR3: TGCGCCAGCAGCCTGGGACAGGGGGGGGAGACCCAGTACTTC. Translated: CASSLGQGGETQYF.

The chain couples TRBV6-5 to TRBJ2-3; 10 bases align to TRBD2. This CDR3 contains 13 residues. J gave up 5 bases and V 4 bases, and 0 bases lay outside the gene matches. Germline CDR1 is MNHEY and CDR2 is SVGAGI. In nucleotides, the CDR3 is TGTGCCAGCAGTTGGACTAGCGGAGATACGCAGTATTTT. Translation: CASSWTSGDTQYF.

V and J are TRBV28 and TRBJ1-2; D is unclear. The CDR3 contains 15 residues. Germline V lookup: CDR1 MDHEN, CDR2 SYDVKM. The ends were cut back, 6 bases at V and 2 bases at J, with 16 bases in the middle. CDR3 sequence (DNA): TGTGCCAGCAGGGGGAATGGGTGGCGGAACTATGGCTACACCTTC. Amino acid sequence: CASRGNGWRNYGYTF.

This clone was seen only a few times. Other DNA sequences from this sample encode an identical CDR3 as well. The V call is TRBV9, the J call TRBJ1-1, with 8 positions matching TRBD1. Looked up from germline, CDR1 is SGDLS and CDR2 is YYNGEE. V lost 2 bases, J lost 2 bases, and 8 bases stayed unmatched. The CDR3 totals 16 residues. The CDR3 protein is CASSVAGQGTNTEAFF. CDR3 coding DNA: TGTGCCAGCAGCGTTGCAGGACAGGGCACAAACACTGAAGCTTTCTTT.

The chain links TRBV7-9 to TRBJ2-1; 8 positions match TRBD2. V was clipped by 1 base and J by 4 bases; unmatched bases: 3. The CDR3 runs 15 residues. Germline V gives CDR1 SEHNR, CDR2 FQNEAQ (reference sequence). CDR3 in amino acids: CASSLGAGVYNEQFF. The CDR3 nucleotides read TGTGCCAGCAGCTTAGGAGCGGGAGTATACAATGAGCAGTTCTTC.

The chain uses TRBV7-8 and TRBJ1-4; tentatively, D is TRBD1 (5 bases). In germline, CDR1 is SGHVS, CDR2 FQNEAQ. Trimming took off 8 bases at V and 8 bases at J, with 15 bases between the two ends. The CDR3 runs 13 residues. This CDR3 reads CASLLGVGEKLFF. The CDR3 nucleotides are TGTGCCAGCCTCTTGGGGGTCGGAGAAAAACTGTTTTTT.

V is TRBV4-1 and J is TRBJ1-2; D call uncertain. The germline V gene encodes CDR1 MGHRA and CDR2 YSYEKL. The CDR3 has 14 residues. V was pared by 4 bases and J by 0 bases, with 9 bases between. The CDR3 DNA reads as TGCGCCAGCAGCCTGGCAGGCCCTAACTATGGCTACACCTTC. As protein: CASSLAGPNYGYTF.

This rearrangement joins TRBV11-1 to TRBJ1-1; TRBD1 matches at 8 bases. The germline gives CDR1 SGHAT, CDR2 FQDESV (reference sequence). V shed 5 bases, J shed 0 bases, and the junction held 8 bases outside the gene matches. The CDR3 runs to 16 residues. This CDR3 reads CASSKGGTGLNTEAFF. The CDR3 nucleotides are TGTGCCAGCAGCAAGGGCGGGACAGGACTGAACACTGAAGCTTTCTTT.

CDR3 region: CASRRDVLETQYF. The CDR3 nucleotides read TGTGCCAGTAGACGGGATGTTCTGGAGACCCAGTACTTC. The chain couples TRBV6-5 to TRBJ2-5, with D tentatively TRBD2 (5 bases). The CDR3 length is 13 residues. The germline V and J ends were trimmed by 9 bases and 5 bases, with 16 bases remaining between them. The V gene's germline CDR1 is MNHEY and CDR2 SVGAGI.

About this clone itself: Other DNA sequences in the same sample also yield this CDR3. CDR3 in amino acids: CASSLVAGSSYNEQFF. The CDR3 DNA sequence: TGTGCCAGCAGCTTAGTTGCGGGGAGCTCCTACAATGAGCAGTTCTTC. The J gene is TRBJ2-1, the V gene TRBV7-9; D is perhaps TRBD2 (6 bases). Trimming took 1 base from V and 0 from J, leaving 10 bases between them. There are 16 residues in the CDR3. Germline-derived CDR1 and CDR2 are SEHNR and FQNEAQ (reference sequence).

V is TRBV30 and J is TRBJ2-7; weak D call: TRBD2 (6 bases). This CDR3 comprises 15 residues. Germline V lookup: CDR1 GTSNPN, CDR2 SVGIG (reference sequence). With 3 bases removed from V and 2 bases from J, the gap between germline ends came to 17 bases. In DNA form, the CDR3 reads TGTGCCTGGAGCCTCACCGGGGGAACGACCTACGAGCAGTACTTC. This codes for CAWSLTGGTTYEQYF.

The chain recombines TRBV28 with TRBJ1-2; 9 bases map to TRBD1. CDR1 MDHEN and CDR2 SYDVKM come from the germline V gene. CDR3 length equals 14 residues. V lost 4 bases, J lost 8 bases, and 8 bases stayed unmatched. This CDR3 reads CASSYLDRGAGYTF. CDR3 nucleotide sequence: TGTGCCAGCAGTTACTTGGACAGGGGCGCGGGCTACACCTTC.

This clone has only a few counts. The chain joins TRBV7-9 to TRBJ2-7; TRBD2 agrees at 8 bases. With V trimmed by 4 bases and J by 4 bases, 3 bases remained unmatched. Germline CDR1 is SEHNR and CDR2 is FQNEAQ (reference sequence). The CDR3 contains 13 residues. This CDR3 is CASSYAGGYEQYF. As DNA, the CDR3 is TGTGCCAGCAGCTATGCGGGGGGATACGAGCAGTACTTC.

The table lists this clone with a few counts. The chain combines TRBV20-1 with TRBJ2-5; 8 bases agree with TRBD1. J lost 1 base, V lost 3 bases, and 13 bases had no gene match. This CDR3 has 17 residues. Germline CDR1 DFQATT, CDR2 SNEGSKA (reference sequence). For the CDR3, the DNA is TGCAGTGCTAGTAGGGATTGGGACAGGAAAACCCAAGAGACCCAGTACTTC. It encodes CSASRDWDRKTQETQYF.

This rearrangement joins TRBV3-1 (or the pseudogene TRBV3-2) to TRBJ1-2; TRBD1 might be the D (6 bases). Per the germline V gene, CDR1 is LGHDT and CDR2 is YNNKEL (reference sequence). V was trimmed by 10 bases and J by 3 bases, leaving 21 bases between them. CDR3 length: 15 amino acids. The CDR3 coding sequence is TGTGCCACCCCCCCGGGACAACCGTGGGACTATGGCTACACCTTC. Translating gives CATPPGQPWDYGYTF.

This chain connects TRBV4-3 to TRBJ2-1; D uncertain. Trimming stripped 1 base from V and 7 bases from J, with 14 bases between. This CDR3 region has 15 residues. Germline lookup yields CDR1 LGHNA and CDR2 YSLEER. The CDR3 region has the DNA TGCGCCAGCAGCCAAGGCAACCCCAGCCTTAATGAGCAGTTCTTC. As protein: CASSQGNPSLNEQFF.

This clone has only a few counts. The chain uses TRBV7-9 and TRBJ2-1, with TRBD2 identical over 9 bases. Germline CDR1 reads SEHNR; CDR2 reads FQNEAQ (reference sequence). V was clipped by 4 bases and J by 6 bases; unmatched bases: 10. This CDR3 spans 16 amino acids. CDR3 loop: CASSSRIAGGPNEQFF. The CDR3 DNA follows: TGTGCCAGCAGCTCTAGGATCGCGGGGGGGCCCAATGAGCAGTTCTTC.

This chain uses TRBV6-2 or TRBV6-3 with TRBJ2-1; D possibly corresponds to TRBD2 (6 bases). The CDR3 length is 13 residues. Germline assignment: CDR1 MNHEY and CDR2 SVGEGT. V was cut by 5 bases and J by 7 bases, with 12 bases left in between. The CDR3 DNA reads TGTGCCAGCAGTGGAGGCGGGATGAATGAGCAGTTCTTC. It yields the protein CASSGGGMNEQFF.